The 13 T cell receptor beta chains given below trace back to one sample, sequenced in a study of response to subunit inactivated influenza vaccine. From the RT-PCR reads, TCRdb called clonotypes with MiXCR, one entry per CDR3 protein. Here the sample spans 500,000 or so distinct CDR3 sequences, about 17% being singletons. Sequencing was performed on CD4+ T cells sorted from PBMCs, taken roughly 24 months after vaccination. Receptors originate from a man aged 50 to 75 who received an inactivated influenza vaccine.

The table lists this clonotype with a few counts. The rearrangement links TRBV11-3 to TRBJ2-1, with TRBD1 matching over 8 bases. CDR3 length: 12 amino acids. V shed 5 bases, J shed 9 bases, and the junction held 3 bases outside the gene matches. Per the germline V gene, CDR1 is SGHNT and CDR2 is YENEEA. The CDR3 nucleotides are TGTGCCAGCAGCATTGGACAGGGTGAGCAGTTCTTC. This codes for CASSIGQGEQFF.

V usage is TRBV19 and J usage is TRBJ2-1, with 8 bases matching TRBD2. Germline V gene lookup returns CDR1 LNHDA and CDR2 SQIVND (reference sequence). J lost 15 bases, V lost 4 bases, and 11 bases had no gene match. This CDR3 is built from 13 residues. CDR3 DNA sequence: TGTGCCAGTAGTACCGATACCGGGACTAGGAGGTTCTTC. It specifies CASSTDTGTRRFF.

This clonotype was counted a single time. The chain carries TRBV28 and TRBJ2-5; no firm D call. This CDR3 has 13 residues. Trimming removed 4 bases from V and 5 bases from J, with 11 bases in between. Germline CDR1 reads MDHEN; CDR2 reads SYDVKM. This chain's CDR3 is CASSSHAPETQYF. Here the CDR3 DNA reads TGTGCCAGCAGTTCCCACGCCCCGGAGACCCAGTACTTC.

This clonotype came up a few times. V is TRBV12-3 or TRBV12-4 and J is TRBJ2-5; D gene unclear. The CDR3 loop spans 19 amino acids. Trimming removed 6 bases from V and 7 bases from J, with 33 bases in between. The CDR3 coding sequence is TGTGCCAGCAGCCCAAGACAAAACTCTCAGATAAATAGGTGGGCGACCCAGTACTTC. The encoded protein is CASSPRQNSQINRWATQYF.

This clonotype was seen a handful of times. This rearrangement joins TRBV6-2 or TRBV6-3 to TRBJ2-1; perhaps TRBD1 as D (5 bases). Trimming shortened V by 6 bases and J by 4 bases, and 13 bases separated the two germline ends. The CDR3 contains 14 residues. CDR1 and CDR2 from the germline V gene are MNHEY and SVGEGT. CDR3 coding DNA: TGTGCCAGCAGCAGACCGACAGATTACAATGAGCAGTTCTTC. It codes for CASSRPTDYNEQFF.

The table lists this clonotype with a few counts. The chain joins TRBV6-2 or TRBV6-3 to TRBJ2-5; no clear D gene. The length of the CDR3 is 14 residues. Germline CDR1 MNHEY, CDR2 SVGEGT. V was trimmed by 3 bases and J by 2 bases, leaving 10 bases between them. The CDR3 bases are TGTGCCAGCAGTTATTATAGGACGCAAGAGACCCAGTACTTC. Translating gives CASSYYRTQETQYF.

The chain joins TRBV11-2 to TRBJ2-3; the D gene could be TRBD1 or TRBD2 (6 bases each). The CDR3 covers 16 residues. Germline CDR1 and CDR2: SGHAT and FQNNGV. V was pared by 1 base and J by 7 bases, with 18 bases between. CDR3 nucleotides: TGTGCCAGCAGCTTAGGGTTGGGGGGCCCAATTCATACGCAGTATTTT. Translating gives CASSLGLGGPIHTQYF.

This clonotype was seen a handful of times. The gene calls are TRBV29-1 and TRBJ2-1; 11 positions agree with TRBD2. V was clipped by 7 bases and J by 7 bases; unmatched bases: 12. The germline V gene has CDR1 SQVTM and CDR2 ANQGSEA. This CDR3 is 15 amino acids long. In nucleotides, the CDR3 is TGCAGCGGTAGCGGGAGGGCACGGACGGCAAATGAGCAGTTCTTC. Translation gives CSGSGRARTANEQFF.

V usage is TRBV5-4 and J usage is TRBJ2-5; D call uncertain. Trimming stripped 0 bases from V and 5 bases from J, with 8 bases between. Per germline, CDR1 SGHNT and CDR2 YYREEE (reference sequence). The CDR3 extends over 13 amino acids. The CDR3 reads CASSLASGETQYF. The CDR3 region has the DNA TGTGCCAGCAGCTTGGCCTCTGGTGAGACCCAGTACTTC.

The chain employs TRBV6-1 and TRBJ1-6; 9 positions agree with TRBD1. Germline CDR1 is MNHNS and CDR2 is SASEGT. The CDR3 is 15 residues long. Trimming at V came to 6 bases and at J to 4 bases, leaving 4 bases not matched to a gene. CDR3 sequence reads: CASRATGGYNSPLHF. CDR3 sequence (DNA): TGTGCCAGCAGAGCGACAGGGGGGTATAATTCACCCCTCCACTTT.

This clonotype has a handful of counts. The junction departs from germline at one end; a sequencing error may be responsible. The V call is TRBV7-7, the J call TRBJ2-7; unclear D gene. Per germline, CDR1 SSHAT and CDR2 FNYEAQ (reference sequence). The CDR3 contains 14 residues. The CDR3 DNA reads as TGTGCTAGCAGCTTAAACACTGGGGTTGGCGAGCAGTACTTC. Its protein is CASSLNTGVGEQYF.

The chain uses TRBV11-2 and TRBJ1-2; 10 bases fit TRBD1. The CDR3 has 18 amino acids. J gave up 0 bases and V 2 bases, and 9 bases lay outside the gene matches. Germline V gene lookup returns CDR1 SGHAT and CDR2 FQNNGV. CDR3 DNA: TGTGCCAGCAGCTTAACCGCGGGACAGGGGCCCACTAACTATGGCTACACCTTC. Translating it yields CASSLTAGQGPTNYGYTF.

This clonotype was seen a handful of times. This chain uses TRBV4-3 with TRBJ1-1, with unresolved D. V was clipped by 0 bases and J by 1 base, with 12 bases between them. The CDR3 totals 16 residues. CDR1 LGHNA and CDR2 YSLEER come from the germline V gene. CDR3 sequence: CASSQDIRAGNTEAFF. Written as DNA, the CDR3 is TGCGCCAGCAGCCAAGATATCCGGGCGGGGAACACTGAAGCTTTCTTT.